Following are 5 T cell receptor beta chains from one sample sequenced in a study of blood T cell repertoires in COVID-19. Assay: immunoSEQ multiplex PCR; the TCRdb copy retains only in-frame clones and omits some. The repertoire has around 300,000 clones, about 88% of them found once; the top ten carry about 3%. Sequenced: PBMCs or T cells enriched from blood (not recorded which). Every receptor here comes from a woman between 50 and 59 years old who had recovered from COVID-19.

This clone was recorded a few times. The genes are TRBV5-3 and TRBJ2-7; 9 bases are shared with TRBD1. TRBV5-3 belongs to the ORF category, with a function that is uncertain. V shed 0 bases, J shed 3 bases, and the junction held 13 bases outside the gene matches. The CDR3 spans 18 residues. CDR3 coding DNA: TGTGCCAGAAGCTTGGCCATATATCGGGACAGGGAGGTCTACGAGCAGTACTTC. Its protein is CARSLAIYRDREVYEQYF.

The chain couples TRBV11-2 to TRBJ2-7; 10 positions match TRBD2. V dropped 3 bases and J dropped 7; count of bases not matched to a gene: 6. Germline CDR1 is SGHAT and CDR2 is FQNNGV. This CDR3 region has 14 residues. The CDR3 reads CASSFTSGKVEQYF. The CDR3 region has the DNA TGTGCCAGCAGCTTCACTAGCGGGAAGGTAGAGCAGTACTTC.

This clone appeared once. This chain uses TRBV19 with TRBJ1-5; D possibly corresponds to TRBD1 (6 bases). CDR1 LNHDA and CDR2 SQIVND come from the germline V gene (reference sequence). The CDR3 contains 15 residues. The V and J ends lost 6 bases and 0 bases respectively, with 12 bases between them. The CDR3 protein is CASSRTANSNQPQHF. CDR3 DNA sequence: TGTGCCAGTAGCAGGACAGCAAATAGCAATCAGCCCCAGCATTTT.

The chain links TRBV7-2 to TRBJ2-7; 9 bases line up with TRBD2. V dropped 2 bases and J dropped 2; count of bases not matched to a gene: 4. Looked up from germline, CDR1 is SGHTA and CDR2 is FQGNSA. The CDR3 has 15 residues. CDR3 in DNA: TGTGCCAGCAGCTTAATGCGGGAGGGCCCCTACGAGCAGTACTTC. Protein sequence: CASSLMREGPYEQYF. Full variable domain (remainder filled in from reference TRBV7-2 and TRBJ2-7): GAGVSQSPSNKVTEKGKDVELRCDPISGHTALYWYRQSLGQGLEFLIYFQGNSAPDKSGLPSDRFSAERTGGSVSTLTIQRTQQEDSAVYLCASSLMREGPYEQYFGPGTRLTVT.

The rearrangement uses TRBV5-4 and TRBJ2-1; TRBD2 matches 8 bases. The CDR3 covers 16 residues. In germline, CDR1 is SGHNT, CDR2 YYREEE (reference sequence). J lost 0 bases, V lost 5 bases, and 7 bases had no gene match. The CDR3 DNA is TGTGCCAGCAGTTATCCGGGAGGGAGCTCCTACAATGAGCAGTTCTTC. Amino acid sequence: CASSYPGGSSYNEQFF.